This T cell receptor beta chain was profiled in a study of T cells in tuberculosis listed by TCRdb under 2018. Context from the whole study: In the study, CD1B tetramers and high-throughput TCR immunosequencing were combined to characterize T cells specific for the mycobacterial lipid antigen glucose monomycolate (GMM). A South African clinical cohort compared IGRA-negative adolescents, IGRA-positive adolescents with latent tuberculosis and adults with active tuberculosis, fewer than 12 per group.

On the study overall, not on this receptor specifically: An accuracy of about 90% (AUROC more than 0.8) was reached by a classifier using the diverse GMM-specific repertoire, compared with 70% accuracy when GEM motif frequencies were used. Clinical samples were selected based on the availability of cryopreserved specimens, with adults included as active tuberculosis cases and adolescents included as controls. Active tuberculosis TCR-alpha repertoires showed smaller mean NN-distances to GMM-specific TCRs than IGRA-negative controls, suggesting clonal expansion of these TCRs. The smaller NN-distances were partly driven by shorter CDR3-alpha lengths in active tuberculosis patients, and the difference for TCR-beta did not reach statistical significance.

Concerning this clone: No antigen is known for it. Per-base quality was not reported, and no clone a single base away is much larger than it.

The immunoSEQ multiplex PCR assay was used to generate TCR libraries, with TCR-beta and/or TCR-alpha/delta assays applied to each sample. Amplified TCR libraries were sequenced on the Illumina high-throughput platform. The original pipeline was this. Clustering and dimensionality reduction relied on pairwise TCRdist distances among GMM-specific receptors from T cells that were either sorted ex vivo or expanded in vitro. The score assigned to each clinical repertoire was mean NN-distance, meaning the average TCRdist to the nearest 10% of tetramer-positive reference sequences. GEM TCR motif frequency was calculated as the fraction of unique TCRs that matched known GEM sequences in V/J usage and CDR3 length. Linear discriminant analysis with leave-one-out cross-validation, implemented in scikit-learn, was used to classify active tuberculosis. TCRdb retrieved this table from immuneACCESS and kept in-frame rearrangements only. Not all clones are present; in checked studies, unresolved V genes account for under half, and no reason is known for the remainder. The V and J calls and clone size come from that table; D and trimming were worked out from the DNA. The sample has approximately 31,000 clones on record, 95% to 96% of them singletons. The top ten clonotypes cover over 2% of the sample.

At the junction V is shortened by 7 bases and J by 5 bases, with 20 bases in between. The germline V gene (reference sequence) specifies MNHNY as CDR1 and SVGAGI as CDR2. Including the terminal cysteine and phenylalanine, the CDR3 comprises 15 residues. Here the CDR3 DNA is all that survives: 45 bases in frame from base 1. At study entry, adolescents were screened for latent tuberculosis infection using a tuberculin skin test and the QuantiFERON-TB GOLD In-Tube IGRA. Immunosequencing was performed on unsorted cryopreserved PBMC and covered 110,000 or so T cells per clinical donor on average. Eleven high schools in the Worcester region of the Western Cape, South Africa, served as enrollment sites for adolescents aged 12 to 18 years. Approximately ten M. tuberculosis-infected adolescents and some ten uninfected adolescents, matched for age and sex, were selected. PBMC from adolescents were isolated by density centrifugation from freshly drawn heparinized blood and then cryopreserved.

The chain couples TRBV6-6 to TRBJ1-2; 5 matching bases give a weak D call of TRBD1. The receptor's source is a donor between 10 and 35 years old with latent tuberculosis or without tuberculosis infection. Sequencing was performed on PBMCs. The CDR3 reads as follows: CASTERGLIRYGYTF. The DNA sequence is TGTGCCAGCACCGAGCGGGGACTGATAAGATATGGCTACACCTTC.